One T cell receptor beta chain is described in this entry. Its antigen remains unknown. The data stem from a study of cytotoxic CD8 clonotypes in ibrutinib-treated CLL. Study details: The patients, around 10 relapsed/refractory and roughly 15 treatment-naive, included around 18 who were IGHV unmutated. The study's findings and limits: At progression, clonality fell back toward baseline after rising at ibrutinib response. Once treatment began, public clonotypes, which were uncommon, contracted or stayed stable.

Libraries were prepared by immunoSEQ multiplex PCR; TCRdb keeps only in-frame clonotypes and omits some of them. The profile shows more than 70,000 clones, 75% to 85% of them singletons. Looked up from germline, CDR1 is SGHRS and CDR2 is YFSETQ. This CDR3 contains 14 residues. V lost 4 bases, J lost 2 bases, and 13 bases lay in between. This clonotype was sampled from a human donor with chronic lymphocytic leukemia. Sequencing used PBMCs, obtained after 12 months of ibrutinib treatment. This sequence joins TRBV5-1 and TRBJ2-7; D remains ambiguous. CDR3 amino acids: CASSPTRPTYEQYF. The CDR3 DNA sequence: TGCGCCAGCAGCCCGACACGGCCCACCTACGAGCAGTACTTC.